The 3 T cell receptor beta chains in this list originate from one sample, sequenced in a study of beta chain features in type 1 diabetes (dated by TCRdb to 2016 to 2019). The library was built by means of the immunoSEQ multiplex PCR assay. All of the isolated RNA was reverse transcribed with the High Capacity cDNA Reverse Transcription Kit, so expressed TCRB transcripts were sequenced. TCRdb re-hosts the immuneACCESS table, in-frame sequences only. Its copies lack some clones; in the studies checked, an unresolved V gene accounts for under half of them, and the cause for the rest is not known. The sample profile shows 140,000 or so clones; about 9.2% of them were found once. The ten most abundant clones make up 0.6% to 0.85% of the sample. The sequencing sample was made of central memory CD4+ T cells from blood. Source of these receptors: a man in his late teens or twenties in good health.

This clone has only a few counts. The V gene is TRBV5-1, the J gene TRBJ1-6; D might be TRBD1 (5 bases). This CDR3 comprises 15 residues. Germline lookup yields CDR1 SGHRS and CDR2 YFSETQ. Trimming removed 5 bases at V and 0 bases at J, with 9 bases between. CDR3 region: CASRGVSSYNSPLHF. The DNA for the CDR3 is TGCGCCAGCAGAGGGGTGAGCTCCTATAATTCACCCCTCCACTTT. Combining the CDR3 with reference TRBV5-1 and TRBJ1-6 gives the whole variable domain KAGVTQTPRYLIKTRGQQVTLSCSPISGHRSVSWYQQTPGQGLQFLFEYFSETQRNKGNFPGRFSGRQFSNSRSEMNVSTLELGDSALYLCASRGVSSYNSPLHFGNGTRLTVT.

This clone has a handful of counts. The DNA for the CDR3 is TGTGCCTGGAGGGCGCAGCGGGCCGGAGTCCCCGCTTATAATTCACCCCTCCACTTT. Amino acids: CAWRAQRAGVPAYNSPLHF. The chain joins TRBV30 to TRBJ1-6; D uncertain. V lost 3 bases and J lost 4, with 25 bases in between. The germline CDR1 and CDR2 sequences are GTSNPN and SVGIG (reference sequence). CDR3 length: 19 residues.

This clone was found a few times. The chain recombines TRBV11-2 with TRBJ2-2; a possible D gene is TRBD1 (7 bases). There are 14 residues in the CDR3. V lost 5 bases to trimming and J lost 7 bases, with 14 bases between them. Germline CDR1 is SGHAT and CDR2 is FQNNGV. This CDR3 is CASSPDRRGGELFF. The CDR3 DNA is TGTGCCAGCAGCCCGGACAGGCGGGGCGGGGAGCTGTTTTTT.